The clone carrying this T cell receptor (beta chain) was counted at least ten times. No antigen is known for it. Germline values: CDR1 SGHAT, CDR2 FQNNGV. The CDR3 is 14 amino acids. Trimming took 3 bases from V and 0 from J, leaving 9 bases between them. MiXCR, applied by TCRdb to the 5' RACE reads, yields one record per CDR3 protein. The data hold some 61,000 distinct CDR3 sequences, with less than 4% observed a single time. This entry comes from a study of neurological immune-mediated disorders. Study observations and caveats: One cluster of related CDR3 sequences contained, by phylogenetic grouping, the repertoires of 18 of 34 multiple sclerosis patients and formed a possible signature.

The sequence derives from a man younger than 45 with multiple sclerosis. Sequencing was performed on PBMCs. The chain has TRBV11-2 and TRBJ2-7, with D uncertain. The CDR3 DNA reads as TGTGCCAGCAGCTTTTTAGGTTCCTCCTACGAGCAGTACTTC. This codes for CASSFLGSSYEQYF.